This T cell receptor (beta chain) originates from a study of shared clonotypes between healthy human individuals. Study at large: Researchers assigned three CD4 naive, three CD4 memory, two CD8 naive and one CD8 memory plate to each donor. Study outcomes and limitations: A generally larger estimated richness was seen in naive subsets than in memory subsets.

This clone was detected once. Its antigen is not known. The table came from immunoSEQ multiplex PCR; TCRdb's copy has only in-frame clones and leaves some out. The sample holds 2.3 million or so clones; approximately 95% are singletons and the top ten take 0.39%. Trimming pared 6 bases from V and 5 bases from J, leaving 14 bases between. The CDR3 has 14 amino acids. CDR1 is MNHNY and CDR2 is SVGAGI in the germline V gene (reference sequence). Sequences were obtained from naive CD4+ T cells from PBMCs. This sample's subset: CD45RA+ positively selected. This chain uses TRBV6-6 with TRBJ1-5; D call uncertain. This clonotype originated in a young man in good health. Some clones in this sample may be carry-over from other donors' samples. For the CDR3, the DNA is TGTGCCAGCAGCCAGTCGACCCGCTATCAGCCCCAGCATTTT. The encoded protein is CASSQSTRYQPQHF.